Shown below are 20 T cell receptor beta chains from a single sample sequenced in a study of cytomegalovirus exposure and HLA in healthy donors. In the PCR, 60 Vbeta and 13 Jbeta primers were used. TCRdb's copy holds only in-frame clones and misses some; the assay was immunoSEQ multiplex PCR. This table holds around 150,000 clones, around 77% found once. The specimen was PBMCs. Receptor source: a man under 40 in good health.

V and J are TRBV6-1 and TRBJ2-7; D remains ambiguous. The CDR3 covers 12 residues. Trimming stripped 2 bases from V and 4 bases from J, with 6 bases between. Per germline, CDR1 MNHNS and CDR2 SASEGT. The CDR3 sequence is CASSEMRYEQYF. The DNA of the CDR3 is TGTGCCAGCAGTGAAATGAGATACGAGCAGTACTTC.

As for this clone: A junction boundary mismatches the germline segment, possibly from a read error. This chain joins TRBV7-2 and TRBJ2-1, with D maybe TRBD1 (6 bases). The germline CDR1 and CDR2 sequences are SGHTA and FQGNSA. CDR3 length: 13 residues. For the CDR3, the DNA is TGTGCCAGCAGCTTAGGGGGACACAAAGAGCAGTTCTTC. This translates into CASSLGGHKEQFF.

J is TRBJ2-7 and V is TRBV30; 8 bases map to TRBD2. V lost 1 base to trimming and J lost 7 bases; unmatched junction nucleotides: 15. Germline lookup yields CDR1 GTSNPN and CDR2 SVGIG (reference sequence). The CDR3 loop spans 16 amino acids. The CDR3 loop is CAWSDPGLVHLGEQYF. CDR3 bases: TGTGCCTGGAGTGATCCGGGACTAGTCCACTTAGGGGAGCAGTACTTC.

The V and J genes are TRBV20-1 and TRBJ2-7; no firm D call. The CDR3 is 10 amino acids. Germline CDR1 reads DFQATT; CDR2 reads SNEGSKA (reference sequence). The V end was cut by 3 bases, the J end by 3 bases, with 3 bases between. The CDR3 DNA follows: TGCAGTGCTAGTCGCTACGAGCAGTACTTC. Translated, it gives CSASRYEQYF.

The CDR3 sequence is CASSQRDSVNTEAFF. The CDR3 DNA sequence: TGTGCCAGCAGTCAGAGGGACAGCGTGAACACTGAAGCTTTCTTT. This chain joins TRBV6-5 and TRBJ1-1; 7 nucleotides line up with TRBD1. The ends lost 5 bases at V and 0 bases at J; junction bases unmatched: 6. The CDR3 runs 15 residues. CDR1 and CDR2 (germline): MNHEY, SVGAGI.

The CDR3 DNA reads TGTGCCAGCAGTTTTCGGGGAGGGCCGGAAGAGACCCAGTACTTC. Its translation: CASSFRGGPEETQYF. The V and J genes are TRBV28 and TRBJ2-5; 7 bases line up with TRBD2. Germline V gene lookup returns CDR1 MDHEN and CDR2 SYDVKM. With 3 bases clipped from V and 3 bases from J, the junction kept 7 bases outside the gene matches. The CDR3 sequence is 15 residues long.

This sequence joins TRBV14 and TRBJ2-7, with D tentatively TRBD1 (6 bases). The V gene's germline CDR1 is SGHDN and CDR2 FVKESK. Trimming shortened V by 2 bases and J by 3 bases, and 14 bases separated the two germline ends. The CDR3 has 15 residues. The chain's CDR3 is CASSQRQAGVYEQYF. For the CDR3, the DNA is TGTGCCAGCAGCCAAAGACAGGCTGGGGTCTACGAGCAGTACTTC. Combining the CDR3 with reference TRBV14 and TRBJ2-7 gives the whole variable domain EAGVTQFPSHSVIEKGQTVTLRCDPISGHDNLYWYRRVMGKEIKFLLHFVKESKQDESGMPNNRFLAERTGGTYSTLKVQPAELEDSGVYFCASSQRQAGVYEQYFGPGTRLTVT.

The chain recombines TRBV5-5 with TRBJ1-4; 7 nucleotides agree with TRBD1. The CDR3 length is 18 residues. Germline-derived CDR1 and CDR2 are SGHKS and YYEKEE (reference sequence). Germline trimming cut 2 bases from V and 0 bases from J; bases unmatched to any gene: 10. CDR3 residues: CASSLNPITGATNEKLFF. CDR3 nucleotide sequence: TGTGCCAGCAGCTTAAACCCCATAACAGGGGCAACTAATGAAAAACTGTTTTTT.

Comment on this clone: The junction differs from germline at one of its ends, possibly a read error. Additional DNA sequences in this sample encode the identical CDR3. V gene TRBV7-9 combines with J gene TRBJ2-1; 7 nucleotides align to TRBD2. In germline, CDR1 is SEHNR, CDR2 FQNEAQ (reference sequence). The CDR3 has 12 amino acids. CDR3 coding DNA: TGTTCCAGCAGCTTGGGGGGGAATGAGCAGTTCTTC. Translating it yields CSSSLGGNEQFF.

The chain joins TRBV5-6 to TRBJ2-1; 14 bases agree with TRBD2. From germline, CDR1 is SGHDT and CDR2 YYEEEE. After removal of 4 bases from V and 7 bases from J, the junction contained 13 bases not matched to a gene. The CDR3 sequence is 18 residues long. The CDR3 spells CASSRKRKGLAGVNEQFF. The CDR3 DNA reads TGTGCCAGCAGCCGAAAGAGGAAGGGACTAGCGGGAGTGAATGAGCAGTTCTTC.

V usage is TRBV4-3 and J usage is TRBJ2-3; TRBD2 is a possible D gene (5 bases). The ends were cut back, 0 bases at V and 4 bases at J, with 14 bases in the middle. Germline assignment: CDR1 LGHNA and CDR2 YSLEER. CDR3 length: 16 residues. The chain's CDR3 is CASSQEYVYGADTQYF. DNA for the CDR3: TGCGCCAGCAGCCAAGAATATGTCTACGGGGCAGATACGCAGTATTTT.

This sequence joins TRBV19 and TRBJ2-7, with D possibly being TRBD2 (5 bases). From germline, CDR1 is LNHDA and CDR2 SQIVND (reference sequence). V dropped 11 bases and J dropped 0 bases, with 17 bases sitting between them. This CDR3 spans 14 amino acids. The CDR3 region is CASSAGLSSYEQYF. The CDR3 DNA reads TGTGCCTCCAGCGCGGGCCTCAGCTCCTACGAGCAGTACTTC. The variable domain in full, completed from reference TRBV19 and TRBJ2-7, reads DGGITQSPKYLFRKEGQNVTLSCEQNLNHDAMYWYRQDPGQGLRLIYYSQIVNDFQKGDIAEGYSVSREKKESFPLTVTSAQKNPTAFYLCASSAGLSSYEQYFGPGTRLTVT.

This chain connects TRBV28 to TRBJ1-3; 8 nucleotides agree with TRBD1. The V gene end was trimmed by 4 bases and the J gene end by 2 bases; junction bases not matched to a gene: 7. The CDR3 has 16 amino acids. From germline, CDR1 is MDHEN and CDR2 SYDVKM. The CDR3: CASSSPQGGPGNTIYF. CDR3 bases: TGTGCCAGCAGTTCACCACAGGGGGGGCCTGGAAACACCATATATTTT.

The rearrangement links TRBV27 to TRBJ2-7, with TRBD2 as a possible D gene (5 bases). Germline CDR1 reads MNHEY; CDR2 reads SMNVEV (reference sequence). The CDR3 contains 12 residues. V lost 5 bases, J lost 6 bases, and 11 bases lay in between. As DNA, the CDR3 is TGTGCCAGCAGTCCCCTTCGGGGCGAGCAGTACTTC. Translated: CASSPLRGEQYF.

The gene calls are TRBV6-5 and TRBJ2-1; D not certain. Germline CDR1 is MNHEY and CDR2 is SVGAGI. The length of the CDR3 is 11 residues. The V and J ends lost 8 bases and 3 bases respectively, with 5 bases between them. Here the CDR3 reads CASAVYNEQFF. As DNA, the CDR3 is TGTGCCAGCGCGGTCTACAATGAGCAGTTCTTC.

The chain has TRBV7-9 and TRBJ2-1; 9 bases are shared with TRBD2. The CDR3 spans 17 residues. The ends lost 8 bases at V and 0 bases at J; junction bases unmatched: 11. In germline, CDR1 is SEHNR, CDR2 FQNEAQ (reference sequence). CDR3 sequence reads: CASGGDIAGVSYNEQFF. CDR3 coding DNA: TGTGCCAGCGGGGGGGATATAGCGGGAGTCTCCTACAATGAGCAGTTCTTC.

This sequence joins TRBV5-1 and TRBJ2-7; TRBD2 is a possible D gene (5 bases). The germline V gene encodes CDR1 SGHRS and CDR2 YFSETQ. The CDR3 runs to 12 residues. With 7 bases removed from V and 2 bases from J, the gap between germline ends came to 10 bases. CDR3 DNA: TGCGCCAGCTCCAGCGGTACCTACGAGCAGTACTTC. Translated: CASSSGTYEQYF.

The chain uses TRBV28 and TRBJ1-5; D uncertain. Between the trimmed V and J ends, which lost 7 bases and 3 bases, there was a span of 10 bases. Germline CDR1 reads MDHEN; CDR2 reads SYDVKM. The CDR3 runs 13 residues. Here the CDR3 DNA reads TGTGCCAGCAATGGCCAAATCAATCAGCCCCAGCATTTT. Its protein product is CASNGQINQPQHF.

This sequence joins TRBV11-3 and TRBJ2-5; 10 nucleotides align to TRBD2. The last part of the DNA fits TRBJ2-7 better; the J call may be wrong. There are 14 residues in the CDR3. In germline, CDR1 is SGHNT, CDR2 YENEEA. CDR3 residues: CASTSSGRAYEQYF. In DNA, the CDR3 is TGTGCCAGCACCTCAAGCGGGAGGGCCTACGAGCAGTACTTC.

The chain links TRBV5-4 to TRBJ1-3, with a possible D match to TRBD1 (5 bases). Germline V gives CDR1 SGHNT, CDR2 YYREEE (reference sequence). CDR3 length equals 15 residues. V was pared by 0 bases and J by 4 bases, with 11 bases between. The CDR3 DNA reads TGTGCCAGCAGCTTGGCTGGGGCAGGAGGAAACACCATATATTTT. The encoded protein is CASSLAGAGGNTIYF.